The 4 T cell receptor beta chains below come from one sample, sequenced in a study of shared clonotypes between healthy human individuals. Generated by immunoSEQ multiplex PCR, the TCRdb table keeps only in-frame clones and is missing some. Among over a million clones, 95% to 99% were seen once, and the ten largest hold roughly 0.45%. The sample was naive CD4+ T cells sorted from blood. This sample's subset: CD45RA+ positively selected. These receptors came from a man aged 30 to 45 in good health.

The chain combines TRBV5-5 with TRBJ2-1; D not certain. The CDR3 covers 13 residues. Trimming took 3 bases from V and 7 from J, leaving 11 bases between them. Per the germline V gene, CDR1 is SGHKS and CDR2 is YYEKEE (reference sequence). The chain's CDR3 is CASSSIAQNEQFF. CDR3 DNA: TGTGCCAGCAGCTCGATAGCTCAGAATGAGCAGTTCTTC.

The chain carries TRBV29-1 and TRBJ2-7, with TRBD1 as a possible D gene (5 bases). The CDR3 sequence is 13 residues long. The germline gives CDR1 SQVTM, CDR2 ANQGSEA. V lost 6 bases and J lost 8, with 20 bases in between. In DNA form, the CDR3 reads TGCAGCGTAGTACCCGAGATAGGGGCCAAGCAGTACTTC. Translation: CSVVPEIGAKQYF.

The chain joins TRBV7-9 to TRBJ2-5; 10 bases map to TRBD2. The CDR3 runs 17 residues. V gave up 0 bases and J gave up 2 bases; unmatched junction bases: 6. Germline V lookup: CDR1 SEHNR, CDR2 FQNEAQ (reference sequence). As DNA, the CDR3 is TGTGCCAGCAGCTTAGCCGCACTAGCGGGGACACAAGAGACCCAGTACTTC. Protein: CASSLAALAGTQETQYF.

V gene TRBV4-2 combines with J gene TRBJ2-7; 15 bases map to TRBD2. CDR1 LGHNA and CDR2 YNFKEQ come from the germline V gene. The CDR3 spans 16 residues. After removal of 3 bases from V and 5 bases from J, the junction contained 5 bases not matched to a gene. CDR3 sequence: CASSQGTSGRFNEQYF. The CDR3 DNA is TGTGCCAGCAGCCAGGGGACTAGCGGGAGGTTCAACGAGCAGTACTTC.